These 6 T cell receptor beta chains originate from one sample sequenced in a study of chemoradiotherapy in HPV16-positive cancers. Sequenced by immunoSEQ multiplex PCR; TCRdb stores in-frame clones only, minus some. The sample yields more than 10,000 clones, 85% to 90% seen once. Sample: blood, taken from a patient who underwent chemoradiotherapy. Every receptor here comes from a human donor with HPV-associated anogenital cancer.

In this sample, this clone turned up a few times. The chain links TRBV29-1 to TRBJ2-7; unclear D gene. CDR3 size: 14 residues. Germline V lookup: CDR1 SQVTM, CDR2 ANQGSEA. Trimming pared 7 bases from V and 1 base from J, leaving 17 bases between. This chain's CDR3 is CSAVGREGSYEQYF. The CDR3 DNA reads as TGCAGCGCCGTCGGAAGGGAAGGTTCCTACGAGCAGTACTTC.

This clone has just a few counts. The J gene is TRBJ2-2, the V gene TRBV28, with D tentatively TRBD2 (6 bases). CDR3 length: 16 residues. V was cut by 6 bases and J by 4 bases, with 18 bases left in between. Germline lookup yields CDR1 MDHEN and CDR2 SYDVKM. The CDR3 bases are TGTGCCAGCAGCCTTGGGACTTCTGCGGGCACCGGGGAGCTGTTTTTT. Translation gives CASSLGTSAGTGELFF.

The chain combines TRBV19 with TRBJ2-1, with unresolved D. The V end lost 0 bases, the J end lost 0 bases, and 6 bases lay between the germline ends. CDR3 length: 15 residues. Germline loops: CDR1 LNHDA, CDR2 SQIVND (reference sequence). CDR3 region: CASSIDGTSYNEQFF. The DNA of the CDR3 is TGTGCCAGTAGTATAGACGGAACCTCCTACAATGAGCAGTTCTTC.

This chain connects TRBV4-3 to TRBJ2-1; maybe TRBD2 (5 bases). The CDR3 is made up of 16 amino acids. The V gene's germline CDR1 is LGHNA and CDR2 YSLEER. V was clipped by 0 bases and J by 0 bases, with 9 bases between them. CDR3 bases: TGCGCCAGCAGCCAAGATTTTCGGGGCTCCTACAATGAGCAGTTCTTC. It codes for CASSQDFRGSYNEQFF.

V is TRBV9 and J is TRBJ1-6; a weak D match, TRBD1 (6 bases). CDR3 length: 15 amino acids. Germline assignment: CDR1 SGDLS and CDR2 YYNGEE. Trimming shortened V by 4 bases and J by 10 bases, and 18 bases separated the two germline ends. Here the CDR3 reads CASSIGEGGSSPLHF. In DNA form, the CDR3 reads TGTGCCAGCAGCATCGGGGAGGGGGGATCCTCACCCCTCCACTTT.

The V call is TRBV7-3, the J call TRBJ2-5; TRBD1 might be the D (6 bases). The germline V and J ends were trimmed by 3 bases and 5 bases, with 7 bases remaining between them. There are 12 residues in the CDR3. Germline loops: CDR1 SGHTA, CDR2 FQGTGA. DNA for the CDR3: TGTGCCAGCAGCTTCAGGGGTGAGACCCAGTACTTC. Its translation is CASSFRGETQYF.